Listed below are T cell receptor beta chains from one sample, sequenced in a study of T cell responses to AZD1222 COVID-19 vaccine. Some clones are missing from TCRdb's copy, which holds only in-frame ones; the method was immunoSEQ multiplex PCR. This table holds roughly 110,000 clones, approximately 90% found once. Here the sequenced sample was peripheral blood, taken on day 0 of AZD1222 vaccination. These receptors all stem from an adult in good health. CDR3s include the opening cysteine and the closing phenylalanine or tryptophan. Each record gives: V gene, clone size, D gene, J gene, CDR3 DNA, CDR3 protein. A D gene is named only where the DNA matches it firmly. Expanded clones get a size class; other rows say once, few or many, or leave the size out.

TRBV7-2	many	.	TRBJ1-5	TGTGCCAGCAGCTTAGCCAGGGGTCAGCCCCAGCATTTT	CASSLARGQPQHF
TRBV28	.	TRBD1	TRBJ1-6	TGTGCCAGCAGTTTATCAAAAACCGGGACAGGGGGTTCACCCCTCCACTTT	CASSLSKTGTGGSPLHF
TRBV28	.	TRBD2	TRBJ2-1	TGTGCCAGCAGTTTATCGGGTCTAGCGGATTACAATGAGCAGTTCTTC	CASSLSGLADYNEQFF
TRBV7-3	.	.	TRBJ2-1	TGTGCCAGCAGCCCCTCCTCAGTGCGTGGTGAGCAGTTCTTC	CASSPSSVRGEQFF
TRBV5-1	.	TRBD1	TRBJ2-5	TGCGCCAGCAGCCAAGGACAGGGAAGAGTGACCCAGTACTTC	CASSQGQGRVTQYF
TRBV7-8	.	TRBD1	TRBJ1-5	TGTGCCAGCAGTCAGACAGGGGATCAGCCCCAGCATTTT	CASSQTGDQPQHF
TRBV19	.	TRBD1	TRBJ2-3	TGTGCCAGTAGTGGTTGGACAGGGACAGATACGCAGTATTTT	CASSGWTGTDTQYF
TRBV28	.	TRBD2	TRBJ2-7	TGTGCCAGCAGTTTATTGTCACTAGCGGGAGTTCAGTACTTC	CASSLLSLAGVQYF
TRBV7-9	.	TRBD1	TRBJ2-3	TGTGCCAGCAGCCTTGTCCCGGGACAGGGTGAGGGGACAGATACGCAGTATTTT	CASSLVPGQGEGTDTQYF
TRBV2	.	TRBD2	TRBJ2-7	TGTGCCAGCAGTAGCGGGAGTACCTACGAGCAGTACTTC	CASSSGSTYEQYF
TRBV3-1/TRBV3-2	.	.	TRBJ2-7	TGTGCCAGCAGCCAAGTAAACGAGCAGTACTTC	CASSQVNEQYF
TRBV7-6	.	.	TRBJ1-1	TGTGCCAGCAGCCTTAAATTGCCGACAGTGAACACTGAAGCTTTCTTT	CASSLKLPTVNTEAFF
TRBV20-1	.	TRBD2	TRBJ2-3	TGCAGTGCTAGTGGGACTAGCGGGATTACGCAGTATTTT	CSASGTSGITQYF
TRBV19	.	TRBD1	TRBJ1-5	TGTGCCAGTAGTCCCGACAGGGCGAGAAATCAGCCCCAGCATTTT	CASSPDRARNQPQHF
TRBV9	few	TRBD2	TRBJ2-3	TGTGCCAGCAGCGTAGACTGGCGGGAGGGAAATACCGACACAGATACGCAGTATTTT	CASSVDWREGNTDTDTQYF
TRBV11-2	.	TRBD2	TRBJ2-3	TGTGCCAGCAGCATCCCCGGACTAGCGGGAGGCGGCCTTGCGCAGTATTTT	CASSIPGLAGGGLAQYF
TRBV7-9	.	.	TRBJ2-2	TGTGCCAGCAGCGCGCAGGGGTATGGCGGGGAGCTGTTTTTT	CASSAQGYGGELFF
TRBV4-3	few	.	TRBJ2-3	TGCGCCAGCAGCCGGGATAAGAATCCAGCGGATACGCAGTATTTT	CASSRDKNPADTQYF
TRBV6-5	.	TRBD2	TRBJ2-3	TGTGCCAGCAGACGTAGCGGGACTAGCACAGATACGCAGTATTTT	CASRRSGTSTDTQYF
TRBV7-8	.	.	TRBJ2-5	TGTGCCAGCAGCCGCTGGTCCCAAGAGACCCAGTACTTC	CASSRWSQETQYF
TRBV30	.	.	TRBJ2-1	TGTGCCTGGAGCGGTAAGGGGGGAAGCTCCTACAATGAGCAGTTCTTC	CAWSGKGGSSYNEQFF
TRBV2	.	.	TRBJ2-7	TGTGCCAGCGACAGGCTCAACGAGCAGTACTTC	CASDRLNEQYF
TRBV11-1	.	.	TRBJ2-7	TGTGCCAGCAGCCTAGGGGGGCCGAACGAGCAGTACTTC	CASSLGGPNEQYF
TRBV6-5	.	TRBD2	TRBJ2-1	TGTGCCAGCAGTTCGGGACTAGCCCACAATGAGCAGTTCTTC	CASSSGLAHNEQFF
TRBV4-1	.	.	TRBJ1-5	TGCGCCAGCAGCACCCACAGGGTCATGGGCAATCAGCCCCAGCATTTT	CASSTHRVMGNQPQHF
TRBV28	.	TRBD2	TRBJ2-5	TGTGCCACCGCTGTCGGACTAGCGGGAGTAAAGAAGACCCAGTACTTC	CATAVGLAGVKKTQYF
TRBV25-1	few	.	TRBJ1-1	TGTGCCAGCAGTGAGGTAGGGGCCAACACTGAAGCTTTCTTT	CASSEVGANTEAFF
TRBV10-3	.	TRBD1	TRBJ1-1	TGTGCCATCAGTGACGGACAGGTACTGGCAGCTTTCTTT	CAISDGQVLAAFF
TRBV6-2/TRBV6-3	.	.	TRBJ2-1	TGTGCCAGCAGCAAATCATCGGGCTCCTCCTACAATGAGCAGTTCTTC	CASSKSSGSSYNEQFF
TRBV5-1	.	TRBD2	TRBJ2-7	TGCGCCAGCAGCTCAGGCCTAGCGGGGGTCTCCTACGAGCAGTACTTC	CASSSGLAGVSYEQYF
TRBV19	.	.	TRBJ2-7	TGTGCCAGTAGTATCGCGGGGGCCAGTGAGCAGTACTTC	CASSIAGASEQYF
TRBV7-2	.	.	TRBJ2-7	TGTGCCAGCAGCTTAGGGGCCCAGCTCCTACTCCCCTACGAGCAGTACTTC	CASSLGAQLLLPYEQYF
TRBV19	once	TRBD1	TRBJ1-1	TGTGCCAGTAGTAAAGGACAGGGAGGTTTGTACACTGAAGCTTTCTTT	CASSKGQGGLYTEAFF
TRBV7-3	.	.	TRBJ2-2	TGTGCCAGCAGCTCCCAAGGGGGAGTAGCCGTCGGGGAGCTGTTTTTT	CASSSQGGVAVGELFF
TRBV24-1	.	.	TRBJ2-5	TGTGCCACCAGTGATTTGCAGTTCGGCGGCAAAGAGACCCAGTACTTC	CATSDLQFGGKETQYF
TRBV20-1	once	TRBD2	TRBJ2-5	TGCAGTGCTAGTTCGGCTAGCGGGAGTCAAGAGACCCAGTACTTC	CSASSASGSQETQYF
TRBV7-8	.	TRBD1	TRBJ1-1	TGTGCCAGCAGCCCTAGGGACAGCTTGAACACTGAAGCTTTCTTT	CASSPRDSLNTEAFF
TRBV3-1/TRBV3-2	once	.	TRBJ2-7	TGTGCCAGCAGCCCGGGGTACGAGCAGTACTTC	CASSPGYEQYF
TRBV2	.	.	TRBJ2-4	TGTGCCAGTAAACCCGGGACCCTGCCAGGAAACATTCAGTACTTC	CASKPGTLPGNIQYF
TRBV29-1	.	TRBD2	TRBJ2-7	TGCAGCGTTGAAGGGGTAGCGGGAGTTAGGTCCTACGAGCAGTACTTC	CSVEGVAGVRSYEQYF
TRBV24-1	.	.	TRBJ2-7	TGTGCCACCAGTGATAGCGGGCCAGGATCCTACGAGCAGTACTTC	CATSDSGPGSYEQYF
TRBV2	.	.	TRBJ1-6	TGTGCCAGCAGTTACGATTGGTCCTATAATTCACCCCTCCACTTT	CASSYDWSYNSPLHF
TRBV7-3	few	.	TRBJ2-2	TGTGCCAGCAGCCCGGTTGGGATCAAGTCCACCGGGGAGCTGTTTTTT	CASSPVGIKSTGELFF
TRBV7-2	.	.	TRBJ2-2	TGTGCCAGCAGCTTACAATTGAACACCGGGGAGCTGTTTTTT	CASSLQLNTGELFF
TRBV7-7	few	TRBD2	TRBJ2-5	TGTGCTAGCAGCTTAGGGCTAGCGGGAGGGGAGACCCAGTACTTC	CASSLGLAGGETQYF
TRBV25-1	.	TRBD1	TRBJ1-1	TGTGCCAGCAGACCGGGACAGGTCGGTCAAGCGGATTACCCTGAAGCTTTCTTT	CASRPGQVGQADYPEAFF
TRBV5-4	.	TRBD2	TRBJ2-7	TGTGCCAGCAGCTCAAAATCTAGCGGGAGTTTCTCCTACGAGCAGTACTTC	CASSSKSSGSFSYEQYF
TRBV27	.	.	TRBJ2-7	TGTGCCAGCCGGCCCCCGGGGGAGTACTTC	CASRPPGEYF